The source of this T cell receptor (beta chain) is a study of prognosis after radiotherapy for stage I lung cancer. This CDR3 is 13 amino acids long. CDR1 and CDR2 (germline): SNHLY, FYNNEI. The patients, who had no history of other malignancies and had received no prior chemotherapy or radiotherapy, were all found to be node-negative on CT and PET/CT. A draw of roughly 6 milliliters of peripheral blood took place at each of two time points. Remarks on this clonotype: One end of the junction does not line up with germline, which may come from a read error.

Two-round multiplex PCR on genomic DNA was the method by which TCR beta CDR3 was amplified. Every TRBV and TRBJ gene had its own specific primer in first-round PCR. One entry per CDR3 protein, called by TCRdb with MiXCR from the multiplex PCR reads. The table records around 56,000 distinct CDR3 sequences, approximately 26% of them present only once. This receptor was obtained from a donor aged 50 or older with non-small cell lung cancer. Sample: PBMCs, taken before or after stereotactic body radiation therapy (not recorded which). The chain joins TRBV2 to TRBJ2-1, with D tentatively TRBD1 (5 bases). CDR3 sequence: CASEVSRVNEQFF. CDR3 in DNA: TGCGCCAGCGAGGTAAGCAGGGTCAATGAGCAGTTCTTC.